The source of this T cell receptor (beta chain) is a study of T cells in placental villitis. For the wider study: Two of the control placentae were from preterm deliveries, but examination found no significant pathology in either one. To test an allograft-versus-infection hypothesis, the study compared placental TCR-beta repertoires across three groups: villitis of unknown etiology, unaffected controls matched for gestational age, and infectious villitis. The study at large found these results: Small amounts of decidua were contained in the paraffin blocks, so some of the captured T cells, especially in controls, may have been decidual rather than villous infiltrates. Clonality was higher in villitis of unknown etiology placentae than in controls (median approximately 0.05 versus 0.006, p=0.0025), a result indicating clonal expansion. CMV-specific clone frequencies were lower in villitis of unknown etiology than in infectious CMV cases (roughly 0.00093 vs 0.011), and villitis of unknown etiology did not differ from controls on this measure. Sequencing bulk tissue made it impossible to distinguish helper, regulatory or cytotoxic T cells or to tell maternal from fetal T cells, and the approach excluded gamma-delta receptors.

Looking up the germline V gene (reference sequence) yields CDR1 SGHKS and CDR2 YYEKEE. Trimming at the junction amounts to 1 base on V and 4 bases on J, and the germline ends lie 9 bases apart. The CDR3, cysteine through phenylalanine, is 14 amino acids long. The retained sequence is limited to the CDR3, 42 bases, with the frame set at the first base. In the case of this clone: Its antigen is currently not known. Base qualities are not recorded, but no much larger clone differs from it by a single base.

Approximately ten control placentae without villitis were matched to the villitis of unknown etiology cases by gestational age at delivery. After delivery, placentae were collected and subjected to gross and histological evaluation prior to the selection of archival tissue. Five 10-micron scrolls were cut from each FFPE block, and DNA was isolated using the AllPrep DNA/RNA FFPE Tissue kit. DNA concentration and purity were evaluated by NanoDrop, whereas RNA quality was assessed on a Bioanalyzer. Using the immunoSEQ v4 bias-controlled multiplex PCR assay, run blinded to group allocation, TCR-beta CDR3 regions were amplified from genomic DNA. To estimate nucleated cell and T cell quantities per sample, reference gene primers were included together with the TCR-beta primers. Sequencing of the libraries was performed on an Illumina MiSeq with a 100-cycle paired-end protocol. The original pipeline was this. The immunoSEQ Analyzer software was used to calculate diversity and richness, with richness measured by iChao1 and clonality based on Pielou evenness and Shannon diversity (range 0-1, where higher values mean less diversity). CDR3 amino acid sequences together with V/J genes were queried against VDJdb for CMV, EBV and influenza A specificities, with confidence 3 and substitution 2 applied. TCR-beta amino acid clonotype overlap between villitis of unknown etiology, infectious villitis and control repertoires was assessed with the Morisita-Horn index. In TCRdb, the immuneACCESS table is reduced to in-frame sequences with V and J assigned. These tables do not hold every clone; where another copy was compared, an unresolved V gene accounts for under half, and the others remain unexplained. V and J calls plus clone size are reproduced from that table; the DNA served to infer D and trimming. This sample lists 750 to 800 clones; over 85% were detected once. About 10% of the sample is held by the ten biggest clonotypes.

The receptor was isolated from a human donor in good health; the placental T cells may come from both mother and fetus. Rearrangement joined TRBV5-5 to TRBJ2-4; no D gene is confidently identified. The sequenced sample consisted of placental tissue containing maternal and fetal cells. Here is the DNA: TGTGCCAGCAGCTTGCCCCTCAGGAAAAACATTCAGTACTTC. Translated, it gives CASSLPLRKNIQYF.